What follows are 20 T cell receptor beta chains derived from one specimen sequenced in a study of T cell repertoires and HLA-DP antigens (dated by TCRdb to between 2017 and 2018). Library construction relied on the immunoSEQ multiplex PCR assay. The clones in this table, taken by TCRdb from immuneACCESS, are in-frame only. Not every clone is retained; where verified, under half of the shortfall comes from an unresolved V gene, and the cause of the rest is unknown. Recorded for this sample are over 60,000 clones; around three quarters of them occurred a single time. Around 1.5% of the sample comes from the top ten. Antigen specificity for these receptors is unknown. Sequenced material: CD4+ T cells from PBMCs. The receptors were sampled from a man between 60 and 75 years old in good health and CMV-seronegative.

This chain connects TRBV4-2 to TRBJ2-7, with 8 bases matching TRBD1. Germline V gene lookup returns CDR1 LGHNA and CDR2 YNFKEQ. There are 15 residues in the CDR3. The J segment lost 2 bases and the V segment lost 0 bases, leaving 3 bases of the junction unmatched. The CDR3 coding sequence is TGTGCCAGCAGCCAAGATGTGGGACAGGCCTACGAGCAGTACTTC. This encodes CASSQDVGQAYEQYF.

This clone was observed a handful of times. V usage is TRBV7-2 and J usage is TRBJ1-1; 7 nucleotides match TRBD1. The CDR3 runs 16 residues. J gave up 0 bases and V 5 bases, and 9 bases lay outside the gene matches. Germline values: CDR1 SGHTA, CDR2 FQGNSA. CDR3: CASSPRTGFMNTEAFF. CDR3 nucleotide sequence: TGTGCCAGCAGCCCCCGGACAGGATTCATGAACACTGAAGCTTTCTTT.

This clone was detected a few times. The genes are TRBV19 and TRBJ1-1, with D possibly TRBD1 on 5 matching bases. Trimming removed 6 bases at V and 3 bases at J, with 11 bases between. The CDR3 has 13 amino acids. Germline V gene data show CDR1 as LNHDA and CDR2 as SQIVND (reference sequence). CDR3 sequence: CASRYQGDTEAFF. CDR3 coding DNA: TGTGCCAGTAGGTACCAGGGAGACACTGAAGCTTTCTTT.

V usage is TRBV28 and J usage is TRBJ2-3, with a weak D call TRBD2 (6 bases). The V and J ends lost 7 bases and 1 base respectively, with 18 bases between them. Germline V lookup: CDR1 MDHEN, CDR2 SYDVKM. CDR3 length: 16 residues. The CDR3 DNA reads TGTGCCAGCAACCCCCCGGGGGTAGGGGGCACAGATACGCAGTATTTT. It specifies CASNPPGVGGTDTQYF. The full variable domain, completed using reference TRBV28 and TRBJ2-3, is DVKVTQSSRYLVKRTGEKVFLECVQDMDHENMFWYRQDPGLGLRLIYFSYDVKMKEKGDIPEGYSVSREKKERFSLILESASTNQTSMYLCASNPPGVGGTDTQYFGPGTRLTVL.

This clone was picked up one time. This chain joins TRBV30 and TRBJ1-5; D remains unclear. Germline V lookup: CDR1 GTSNPN, CDR2 SVGIG (reference sequence). Trimming cost V 6 bases and J 3 bases, with 9 bases left between them. This CDR3 is built from 12 residues. CDR3 loop: CACSGPNQPQHF. As DNA, the CDR3 is TGTGCCTGCTCAGGCCCCAATCAGCCCCAGCATTTT.

This clone was picked up one time. The chain employs TRBV6-1 and TRBJ2-5; D gene uncertain. Trimming pared 5 bases from V and 1 base from J, leaving 8 bases between. Germline V gives CDR1 MNHNS, CDR2 SASEGT. This CDR3 comprises 13 residues. The CDR3 DNA sequence: TGTGCCAGCAGTCGTCACAGCCAAGAGACCCAGTACTTC. It yields the protein CASSRHSQETQYF.

The chain employs TRBV25-1 and TRBJ2-5, with no clear D. Trimming shortened V by 1 base and J by 5 bases, and 14 bases separated the two germline ends. Per the germline V gene, CDR1 is MGHDK and CDR2 is SYGVNS. The CDR3 is 15 amino acids. The CDR3 DNA reads TGTGCCAGCAGTGAATCAGGCAGGCTTGGGGAGACCCAGTACTTC. Translating it yields CASSESGRLGETQYF.

The J gene is TRBJ2-3, the V gene TRBV27; 10 bases are shared with TRBD2. This CDR3 is built from 14 residues. J lost 1 base, V lost 8 bases, and 3 bases had no gene match. The germline gives CDR1 MNHEY, CDR2 SMNVEV (reference sequence). DNA for the CDR3: TGTGCCAGCGTAGGGACTAGCGGCACAGATACGCAGTATTTT. Translating gives CASVGTSGTDTQYF.

In this sample, this clone turned up a few times. The J gene is TRBJ2-3, the V gene TRBV27; 7 nucleotides agree with TRBD2. Per germline, CDR1 MNHEY and CDR2 SMNVEV (reference sequence). CDR3 length equals 16 residues. Trimming removed 2 bases from V and 1 base from J; junction bases left unmatched: 6. DNA of the CDR3: TGTGCCAGCAGTTTAATAAGGGGAGGGGGCACAGATACGCAGTATTTT. It is translated as CASSLIRGGGTDTQYF.

The chain has TRBV9 and TRBJ2-5; the match to TRBD1 covers 12 bases. The CDR3 length is 16 residues. Germline CDR1 is SGDLS and CDR2 is YYNGEE. V trimming: 4 bases; J trimming: 2 bases; junction bases outside the gene matches: 6. CDR3 residues: CASSLGDRGHQETQYF. The CDR3 nucleotides are TGTGCCAGCAGCTTGGGGGACAGGGGGCATCAAGAGACCCAGTACTTC.

This chain uses TRBV18 with TRBJ1-1; 7 bases agree with TRBD1. Trimming at V came to 6 bases and at J to 4 bases, leaving 5 bases not matched to a gene. Germline V CDR1 and CDR2: KGHSH, LQKENI. The CDR3 sequence is 13 residues long. The CDR3 coding sequence is TGTGCCAGCTCCCTACAGGGGAGCACTGAAGCTTTCTTT. Encoded protein: CASSLQGSTEAFF.

This clone was seen a handful of times. The chain recombines TRBV7-2 with TRBJ1-6; 8 nucleotides agree with TRBD1. Germline CDR1 is SGHTA and CDR2 is FQGNSA. The CDR3 contains 15 residues. V was pared by 5 bases and J by 7 bases, with 7 bases of the junction left unmatched. The CDR3 DNA is TGTGCCAGCAGCCCACAGGGACAGGTGAATTCACCCCTCCACTTT. It is translated as CASSPQGQVNSPLHF.

The genes are TRBV7-2 and TRBJ2-1; the match to TRBD2 covers 9 bases. CDR1 SGHTA and CDR2 FQGNSA come from the germline V gene. This CDR3 is built from 15 residues. With 1 base clipped from V and 6 bases from J, the junction kept 4 bases outside the gene matches. This CDR3 is CASSLGIAGVNEQFF. CDR3 bases: TGTGCCAGCAGCTTAGGGATAGCGGGGGTCAATGAGCAGTTCTTC.

This clone came up once. The rearrangement joins TRBV5-1 to TRBJ2-1; perhaps TRBD1 as D (6 bases). Per germline, CDR1 SGHRS and CDR2 YFSETQ. The CDR3 extends over 14 amino acids. V dropped 4 bases and J dropped 6 bases, with 14 bases sitting between them. Here the CDR3 reads CASSIPKGVNEQFF. The CDR3 DNA sequence: TGCGCCAGCAGCATTCCGAAGGGGGTCAATGAGCAGTTCTTC.

Concerning this clone: The sample contains more than one DNA sequence encoding this CDR3. This sequence joins TRBV7-9 and TRBJ2-5; a weak D match, TRBD2 (6 bases). The CDR3 loop spans 14 amino acids. From germline, CDR1 is SEHNR and CDR2 FQNEAQ (reference sequence). Trimming took 4 bases from V and 3 from J, leaving 12 bases between them. This CDR3 is CASSSWRDEETQYF. In DNA form, the CDR3 reads TGTGCCAGCAGCTCATGGAGGGATGAAGAGACCCAGTACTTC.

CDR3 nucleotides: TGCAGCGTTGACGGGACTTTTGGAGATACGCAGTATTTT. The encoded protein is CSVDGTFGDTQYF. V and J are TRBV29-1 and TRBJ2-3; maybe TRBD2 (6 bases). The germline gives CDR1 SQVTM, CDR2 ANQGSEA. V was shortened by 3 bases and J by 5 bases, with 12 bases between the two germline ends. The CDR3 has 13 amino acids.

In the case of this clone: Other DNA sequences in the sample encode the same CDR3. CDR3 DNA: TGTGCCAGCAGCCGATCGGTGTTGGCTGAAGCTTTCTTT. This encodes CASSRSVLAEAFF. The J gene is TRBJ1-1, the V gene TRBV7-8; the D is unclear. The V and J ends lost 5 bases and 6 bases respectively, with 13 bases between them. CDR3 length: 13 residues. Looked up from germline, CDR1 is SGHVS and CDR2 is FQNEAQ.

The rearrangement links TRBV7-2 to TRBJ2-5, with 7 bases aligning to TRBD1. Germline assignment: CDR1 SGHTA and CDR2 FQGNSA. V shed 4 bases, J shed 5 bases, and the junction held 16 bases outside the gene matches. This CDR3 comprises 17 residues. In nucleotides, the CDR3 is TGTGCCAGCAGCTACCTGACAGGGAGAGGACCTAAGGAGACCCAGTACTTC. Its protein product is CASSYLTGRGPKETQYF. Complete variable domain (other parts from reference TRBV7-2 and TRBJ2-5): GAGVSQSPSNKVTEKGKDVELRCDPISGHTALYWYRQSLGQGLEFLIYFQGNSAPDKSGLPSDRFSAERTGGSVSTLTIQRTQQEDSAVYLCASSYLTGRGPKETQYFGPGTRLLVL.

The rearrangement uses TRBV11-2 and TRBJ2-7, with D possibly TRBD1 on 5 matching bases. CDR3 length equals 14 residues. Trimming stripped 1 base from V and 1 base from J, with 8 bases between. CDR1 and CDR2 (germline): SGHAT, FQNNGV. The CDR3 spells CASSLGPGSYEQYV. The CDR3 DNA sequence: TGTGCCAGCAGCTTAGGCCCAGGGTCCTACGAGCAGTACGTC.

The genes are TRBV18 and TRBJ2-7, with D perhaps matching TRBD1 (6 bases). Trimming removed 6 bases at V and 5 bases at J, with 14 bases between. CDR3 length equals 13 residues. Per germline, CDR1 KGHSH and CDR2 LQKENI. The CDR3 reads CASSPNQGNEQYV. DNA for the CDR3: TGTGCCAGCTCGCCCAACCAGGGGAACGAGCAGTACGTC.